These T cell receptor beta chains were read from a single sample in a study of T cells in localized non-small cell lung cancer. TCRdb's table, derived via immunoSEQ multiplex PCR, lists solely in-frame clones and lacks some. The table shows tens of thousands of clones, with about four fifths occurring only once. The source was peripheral blood, collected before any cancer treatment. The receptors shown here come from a female donor at least 60 years old with stage II squamous cell lung carcinoma. Each CDR3 is given with its conserved first and last residue. Only some rows state a clone size, as once, few, many or a class for expanded clones.

clone size	V gene	J gene	CDR3 protein
-	TRBV6-8	TRBJ2-2	CASSYRRLAGDSVVGELFF
-	TRBV30	TRBJ1-2	CAWSENEWANYGYTF
-	TRBV19	TRBJ1-5	CASRPGDQPQHF
-	TRBV28	TRBJ1-5	CASKTGGRNQPQHF
-	TRBV27	TRBJ1-1	CASKFLGSNTEAFF
-	TRBV19	TRBJ1-1	CASSIGVGDTEAFF
-	TRBV2	TRBJ1-4	CASSDGGLEKLFF
-	TRBV30	TRBJ2-7	CAWSVRQGGEQYF
-	TRBV29-1	TRBJ1-2	CSVVNVRLGVNYGYTF
-	TRBV14	TRBJ1-1	CASSRDPLVRGTEAFF
-	TRBV19	TRBJ2-7	CASSIGLEQYF
-	TRBV19	TRBJ1-2	CASSIDFRDGYTF
-	TRBV7-9	TRBJ2-5	CASSSGQGQETQYF
-	TRBV7-3	TRBJ2-3	CASSLSGGLGTDTQYF
-	TRBV5-1	TRBJ1-3	CASSPGGGLSGNTIYF
-	TRBV5-1	TRBJ1-2	CASSLAGLAGPGYTF
-	TRBV7-9	TRBJ1-5	CASSSLGGQEPQHF
-	TRBV4-1	TRBJ1-2	CASSRYLGGSGYTF
-	TRBV30	TRBJ1-2	CAWSSGQGVYGYTF
-	TRBV27	TRBJ1-1	CASNPSGSGTEAFF
-	TRBV19	TRBJ1-5	CASSTLDRGSNQPQHF
-	TRBV5-4	TRBJ2-1	CASSLKSLAGYNEQFF
few	TRBV11-1	TRBJ2-2	CASSLGGLRTGELFF
-	TRBV4-2	TRBJ2-2	CASSQDERQGGFPGELFF
-	TRBV10-3	TRBJ1-3	CAISESEGRDTIYF
-	TRBV7-2	TRBJ2-7	CASSLATTRHSYEQYF
-	TRBV19	TRBJ1-1	CASSGPGTGDTEAFF
-	TRBV9	TRBJ1-1	CASSVRDKNTEAFF
-	TRBV19	TRBJ1-6	CASSMSGNSAYNSPLHF
-	TRBV6-5	TRBJ1-1	CASSTPTGLKTEAFF
few	TRBV9	TRBJ1-1	CASSRGGGGTEAFF